This TCR beta chain originates from a study of early stage breast cancer tumors. Study details: About 80% of the 16 invasive tumors were ER+, PR+ and HER2-.

V was clipped by 6 bases and J by 2 bases, with 13 bases between them. The germline gives CDR1 LNHDA, CDR2 SQIVND (reference sequence). The CDR3 spans 14 residues. As concerns this clone: Its specificity is not known.

The data were produced by immunoSEQ multiplex PCR, yet TCRdb's version contains in-frame clones alone and is incomplete. The data contain over 25,000 clones, approximately 72% of them singletons. Study results and caveats: Bulk DNA sequencing of unsorted cells missed chain pairing and markers. Compared with adjacent normal breast tissue, tumors showed 2 to 3-fold greater T cell density and higher clonality.

The V call is TRBV19, the J call TRBJ2-5; D call uncertain. What was sequenced was blood. The TCR originated in a person in their fifties or sixties with breast cancer. CDR3 loop: CASRPHSSQETQYF. The CDR3 coding sequence is TGTGCCAGTAGGCCCCACAGTTCACAAGAGACCCAGTACTTC.